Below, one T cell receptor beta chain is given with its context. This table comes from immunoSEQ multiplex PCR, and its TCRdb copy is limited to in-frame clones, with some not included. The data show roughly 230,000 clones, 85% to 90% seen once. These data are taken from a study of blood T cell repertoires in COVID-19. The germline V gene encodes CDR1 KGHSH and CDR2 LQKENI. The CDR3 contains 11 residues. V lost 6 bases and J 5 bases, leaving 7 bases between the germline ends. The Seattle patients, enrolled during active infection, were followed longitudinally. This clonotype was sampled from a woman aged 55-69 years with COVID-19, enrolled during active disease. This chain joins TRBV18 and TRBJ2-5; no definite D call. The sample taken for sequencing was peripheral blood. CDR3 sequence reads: CASSLEETQYF. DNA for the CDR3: TGTGCCAGCTCCCTCGAGGAGACCCAGTACTTC. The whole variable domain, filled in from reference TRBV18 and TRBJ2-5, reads NAGVMQNPRHLVRRRGQEARLRCSPMKGHSHVYWYRQLPEEGLKFMVYLQKENIIDESGMPKERFSAEFPKEGPSILRIQQVVRGDSAAYFCASSLEETQYFGPGTRLLVL.